What follows are 3 T cell receptor beta chains derived from one specimen sequenced in a study of cytomegalovirus exposure and HLA in healthy donors. PCR was performed using 60 Vbeta and 13 Jbeta primers. Using immunoSEQ multiplex PCR, the repertoire was profiled, and TCRdb retains in-frame clones only, with some absent. The repertoire consists of over 150,000 clones, with roughly four fifths occurring once and the leading ten covering approximately 1.3%. Sequencing was performed on PBMCs. The receptors come from a man aged 60 to 69 in good health and CMV-seronegative.

This rearrangement joins TRBV4-1 to TRBJ1-5; 9 positions agree with TRBD1. Germline lookup yields CDR1 MGHRA and CDR2 YSYEKL. V lost 4 bases and J lost 5; bases outside the gene matches: 6. The CDR3 is 15 amino acids. This CDR3 is CASSPRTGVHQPQHF. The CDR3 nucleotides are TGCGCCAGCAGCCCTCGGACAGGGGTCCATCAGCCCCAGCATTTT.

This chain uses TRBV4-1 with TRBJ2-6; no reliable D call. This CDR3 is 18 amino acids long. Per the germline V gene, CDR1 is MGHRA and CDR2 is YSYEKL. V lost 2 bases and J 4 bases, leaving 18 bases between the germline ends. DNA of the CDR3: TGCGCCAGCAGCCAACCCTCTTCCATCCGGCGGGGGGCCAACGTCCTGACTTTC. Protein: CASSQPSSIRRGANVLTF.

This clone was seen a handful of times. The chain uses TRBV9 and TRBJ2-1, with a tentative D call TRBD2 (5 bases). Germline V lookup: CDR1 SGDLS, CDR2 YYNGEE. The CDR3 is 16 residues long. Trimming cost V 2 bases and J 7 bases, with 19 bases left between them. CDR3 loop: CASSVGLLRARNEQFF. The CDR3 DNA reads TGTGCCAGCAGCGTCGGACTCCTTCGGGCGAGAAATGAGCAGTTCTTC.